The 13 T cell receptor beta chains below come from one sample, sequenced in a study of T cell responses to AZD1222 COVID-19 vaccine. The data were produced by immunoSEQ multiplex PCR, yet TCRdb's version contains in-frame clones alone and is incomplete. The table lists about 130,000 clones, approximately 88% of them singletons. The specimen comprised peripheral blood, sampled on day 0 of AZD1222 vaccination. These receptors were taken from an adult in good health.

The CDR3 DNA sequence: TGTGCCAGCAGTCTTAGCCCCCCACAGGGGCCGAACACCATATATTTT. It is translated as CASSLSPPQGPNTIYF. The chain carries TRBV27 and TRBJ1-3; 7 bases align to TRBD1. Germline lookup yields CDR1 MNHEY and CDR2 SMNVEV (reference sequence). Unmatched junction bases numbered 14, after V lost 5 bases and J lost 7 bases. The CDR3 has 16 residues.

The chain couples TRBV3-1 (or the pseudogene TRBV3-2) to TRBJ2-2; D may be TRBD1 (6 bases). V lost 8 bases to trimming and J lost 4 bases, with 14 bases between them. The CDR3 sequence is 14 residues long. Germline CDR1 reads LGHDT; CDR2 reads YNNKEL (reference sequence). The CDR3 region is CASSHRVFTGELFF. The CDR3 region has the DNA TGTGCCAGCTCCCACAGGGTCTTCACCGGGGAGCTGTTTTTT.

This CDR3 reads CASSSTSGNTDTQYF. CDR3 nucleotides: TGCGCCAGCAGCTCGACTAGCGGGAACACAGATACGCAGTATTTT. This sequence joins TRBV5-1 and TRBJ2-3, with 11 bases identical to TRBD2. Looked up from germline, CDR1 is SGHRS and CDR2 is YFSETQ. This CDR3 contains 15 residues. After removal of 3 bases from V and 2 bases from J, the junction contained 2 bases not matched to a gene.

This chain uses TRBV7-9 with TRBJ1-6, with a tentative D call TRBD1 (5 bases). The ends were cut back, 2 bases at V and 4 bases at J, with 18 bases in the middle. CDR3 length equals 18 residues. Germline-derived CDR1 and CDR2 are SEHNR and FQNEAQ (reference sequence). The CDR3 coding sequence is TGTGCCAGCAGCTTAAACCCCCGGGGCCTGGGGTATAATTCACCCCTCCACTTT. This sequence encodes CASSLNPRGLGYNSPLHF.

The chain joins TRBV11-3 to TRBJ2-7; D is unresolved. V lost 0 bases and J lost 2, with 11 bases in between. This CDR3 is built from 15 residues. Germline assignment: CDR1 SGHNT and CDR2 YENEEA. The CDR3 DNA reads as TGTGCCAGCAGCTTAGAGGTGGGAATCCCCTACGAGCAGTACTTC. It specifies CASSLEVGIPYEQYF. Looking up the rest from reference TRBV11-3 and TRBJ2-7 gives the full variable domain: EAGVVQSPRYKIIEKKQPVAFWCNPISGHNTLYWYLQNLGQGPELLIRYENEEAVDDSQLPKDRFSAERLKGVDSTLKIQPAELGDSAVYLCASSLEVGIPYEQYFGPGTRLTVT.

The chain joins TRBV10-3 to TRBJ2-7; no clear D gene. The CDR3 extends over 11 amino acids. The germline V gene has CDR1 ENHRY and CDR2 SYGVKD. V was shortened by 7 bases and J by 5 bases, with 9 bases between the two germline ends. CDR3 coding DNA: TGTGCCATCATGGTGGGAAACGAGCAGTACTTC. Encoded protein: CAIMVGNEQYF.

The V call is TRBV6-2 or TRBV6-3, the J call TRBJ1-1; perhaps TRBD1 as D (5 bases). V was cut by 6 bases and J by 0 bases, with 8 bases left in between. The germline V gene has CDR1 MNHEY and CDR2 SVGEGT. The length of the CDR3 is 13 residues. For the CDR3, the DNA is TGTGCCAGCAGCGGGACGCTGAACACTGAAGCTTTCTTT. Protein product: CASSGTLNTEAFF.

The V and J genes are TRBV11-1 and TRBJ2-1; TRBD2 might be the D (7 bases). CDR1 is SGHAT, CDR2 FQDESV, per germline (reference sequence). Trimming took 5 bases from V and 8 from J, leaving 16 bases between them. The CDR3 has 14 amino acids. CDR3 DNA sequence: TGTGCCAGCAGCGCCCTCGGGGGGCCCCATGAGCAGTTCTTC. It codes for CASSALGGPHEQFF.

The chain is built from TRBV2 and TRBJ1-1; TRBD1 is a possible D gene (6 bases). The CDR3 is 12 amino acids. V was pared by 6 bases and J by 1 base, with 6 bases between. Germline CDR1 reads SNHLY; CDR2 reads FYNNEI. The CDR3 reads CASRDRNTEAFF. CDR3 nucleotides: TGTGCCAGCAGGGACAGGAACACTGAAGCTTTCTTT.

The rearrangement joins TRBV10-2 to TRBJ1-5; the D is unclear. CDR3 size: 15 residues. With 0 bases removed from V and 0 bases from J, the gap between germline ends came to 6 bases. CDR1 is WSHSY and CDR2 is SAAADI in the germline V gene. CDR3 in amino acids: CASSESQYSNQPQHF. CDR3 nucleotides: TGCGCCAGCAGTGAGTCGCAGTATAGCAATCAGCCCCAGCATTTT.

The chain carries TRBV4-2 and TRBJ2-7; D is perhaps TRBD1 or TRBD2 (5 bases each). The V end lost 5 bases, the J end lost 0 bases, and 14 bases lay between the germline ends. The CDR3 spans 15 residues. Per the germline V gene, CDR1 is LGHNA and CDR2 is YNFKEQ. The CDR3 bases are TGTGCCAGCAGCGCCGGGACCGCTAGCTCCTACGAGCAGTACTTC. Amino acids: CASSAGTASSYEQYF.

This sequence joins TRBV18 and TRBJ1-6; no firm D call. The V gene's germline CDR1 is KGHSH and CDR2 LQKENI. Trimming removed 4 bases from V and 9 bases from J, with 19 bases in between. The CDR3 covers 16 residues. Here the CDR3 reads CASSQVPRDSRSPLHF. Here the CDR3 DNA reads TGTGCCAGCTCACAGGTTCCCCGTGACTCACGTTCACCCCTCCACTTT.

The chain uses TRBV19 and TRBJ2-7; the match to TRBD2 covers 13 bases. V dropped 7 bases and J dropped 3; count of bases not matched to a gene: 6. CDR3 size: 15 residues. Per the germline V gene, CDR1 is LNHDA and CDR2 is SQIVND (reference sequence). In nucleotides, the CDR3 is TGTGCCAGTACCCGGACTAGCGGGAGTAACTACGAGCAGTACTTC. Translated: CASTRTSGSNYEQYF.